The rows below give T cell receptor beta chains drawn from one sample of a study of T cell repertoires in cytomegalovirus infection. TCRdb analysed the reads with MiXCR anew, one entry per CDR3 protein. Of some 700,000 distinct CDR3 sequences in the sample, around 32% are singletons; the top ten hold 15% to 20%. These receptors' targets are unknown. Here the sequenced sample was cultured PBMCs, taken from culture after CMV antigen stimulation. These receptors all come from a human donor in good health (CMV status not recorded). Some clones in this sample may be carry-over from other donors' samples. Both conserved end residues are part of each CDR3. D genes are given only for firm matches. Clone size is stated in some rows and not others, as once, few, many or a class when expanded.

j_gene | v_gene | d_gene | abundance | CDR3nt | CDR3aa
TRBJ2-7 | TRBV12-3/TRBV12-4 | NA | few | TGTGCCAGCAGTTTGACAGGAACGGACTACGAGCAGTACTTC | CASSLTGTDYEQYF
TRBJ1-3 | TRBV7-2 | TRBD1 | few | TGTGCCAGCAGCGACAGGGTACGGGCTGGAAACACCATATATTTT | CASSDRVRAGNTIYF
TRBJ1-1 | TRBV19 | NA | few | TGTGCCAGTAGTATCCGACAGGCCATCGTGAACACTGAAGCTTTCTTT | CASSIRQAIVNTEAFF
TRBJ2-3 | TRBV7-9 | NA | few | TGTGCCAGCAGCTTAGGGGTCCTTACGCAGTATTTT | CASSLGVLTQYF
TRBJ1-1 | TRBV7-2 | TRBD1 | few | TGTGCCAGCAGCTTTGACAGGGTAAACACTGAAGCTTTCTTT | CASSFDRVNTEAFF
TRBJ1-1 | TRBV6-6 | NA | NA | TGTGCCAGCAGTTACGGCACAGGTGGATTGAACACTGAAGCTTTCTTT | CASSYGTGGLNTEAFF
TRBJ2-7 | TRBV12-3/TRBV12-4 | NA | many | TGTGCCAGCAGTTTCGGGGATTACGAGCAGTACTTC | CASSFGDYEQYF
TRBJ1-2 | TRBV6-2/TRBV6-3 | TRBD1 | NA | TGTGCCAGCACCCGCGGGACAGGGTATGGCTACACCTTC | CASTRGTGYGYTF
TRBJ1-3 | TRBV11-3 | NA | few | TGTGCCAGCAGCTTAGATAATCCCCCGACGGGAAACACCATATATTTT | CASSLDNPPTGNTIYF
TRBJ1-5 | TRBV27 | NA | NA | TGTGCCAGCAGAAACACCGGGACAAGGCGCAATCAGCCCCAGCATTTT | CASRNTGTRRNQPQHF
TRBJ2-3 | TRBV20-1 | TRBD2 | NA | TGCAGTGCTATGCCTAGCGGTACAGATACGCAGTATTTT | CSAMPSGTDTQYF